This T cell receptor beta chain was documented in a study of blood T cell repertoires in COVID-19. At the level of the study: COVID-19 samples, acute and convalescent, were from the United States, Italy and Spain. PBMCs, B-cell-depleted T cells, or T cells provided the cDNA or gDNA that made up the material.

Profiling relied on immunoSEQ multiplex PCR, and the TCRdb table lists in-frame clones only, not all of them. The sample holds 200,000 to 250,000 clones, 70% to 90% seen once. Trimming stripped 8 bases from V and 3 bases from J, with 32 bases between. Germline V lookup: CDR1 SGDLS, CDR2 YYNGEE. This CDR3 has 19 residues. This clone has a handful of counts. This clonotype was obtained from a woman between 25 and 40 years old who had been exposed to COVID-19. The V call is TRBV9, the J call TRBJ1-2; D not resolved. The sample taken for sequencing was PBMCs or T cells enriched from blood (not recorded which). The CDR3 DNA sequence: TGTGCCAGGAACTCACTGGTGCGACGGGGAGGAGCGGGCTACTATGGCTACACCTTC. This translates into CARNSLVRRGGAGYYGYTF.